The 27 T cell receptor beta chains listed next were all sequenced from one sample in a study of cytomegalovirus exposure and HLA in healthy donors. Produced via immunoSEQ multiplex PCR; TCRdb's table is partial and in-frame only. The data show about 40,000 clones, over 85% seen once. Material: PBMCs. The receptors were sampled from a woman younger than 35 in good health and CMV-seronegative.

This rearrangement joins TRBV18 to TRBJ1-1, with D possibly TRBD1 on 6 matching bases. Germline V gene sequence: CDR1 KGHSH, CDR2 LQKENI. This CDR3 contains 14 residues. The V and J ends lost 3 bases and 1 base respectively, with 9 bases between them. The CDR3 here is CASSPGQRNTEAFF. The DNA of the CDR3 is TGTGCCAGCTCACCGGGACAACGGAACACTGAAGCTTTCTTT.

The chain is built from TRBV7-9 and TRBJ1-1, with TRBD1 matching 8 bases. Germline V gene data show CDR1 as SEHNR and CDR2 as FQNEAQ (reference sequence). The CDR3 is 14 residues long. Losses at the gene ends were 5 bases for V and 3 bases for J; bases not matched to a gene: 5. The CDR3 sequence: CASSPGQGDTEAFF. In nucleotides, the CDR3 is TGTGCCAGCAGCCCCGGACAGGGCGACACTGAAGCTTTCTTT.

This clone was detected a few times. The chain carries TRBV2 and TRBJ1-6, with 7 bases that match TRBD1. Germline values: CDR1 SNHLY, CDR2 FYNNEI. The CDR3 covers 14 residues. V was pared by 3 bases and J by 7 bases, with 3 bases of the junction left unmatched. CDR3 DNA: TGTGCCAGCAGTGAGACAGGGTTAAATTCACCCCTCCACTTT. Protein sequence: CASSETGLNSPLHF.

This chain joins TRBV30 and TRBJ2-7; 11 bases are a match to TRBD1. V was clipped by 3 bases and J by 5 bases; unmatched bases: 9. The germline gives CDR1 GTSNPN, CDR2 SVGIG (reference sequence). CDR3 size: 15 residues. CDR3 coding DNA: TGTGCCTGGAGCCCCGGGACAGGGGGATTGGACGAGCAGTACTTC. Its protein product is CAWSPGTGGLDEQYF. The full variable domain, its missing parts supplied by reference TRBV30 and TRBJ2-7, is SQTIHQWPATLVQPVGSPLSLECTVEGTSNPNLYWYRQAAGRGLQLLFYSVGIGQISSEVPQNLSASRPQDRQFILSSKKLLLSDSGFYLCAWSPGTGGLDEQYFGPGTRLTVT.

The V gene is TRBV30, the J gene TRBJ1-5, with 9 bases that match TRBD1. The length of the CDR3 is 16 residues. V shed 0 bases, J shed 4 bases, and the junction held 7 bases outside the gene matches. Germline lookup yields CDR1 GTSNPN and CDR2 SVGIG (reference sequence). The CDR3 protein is CAWSVSRTGANQPQHF. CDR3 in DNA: TGTGCCTGGAGTGTAAGCCGGACAGGGGCAAATCAGCCCCAGCATTTT.

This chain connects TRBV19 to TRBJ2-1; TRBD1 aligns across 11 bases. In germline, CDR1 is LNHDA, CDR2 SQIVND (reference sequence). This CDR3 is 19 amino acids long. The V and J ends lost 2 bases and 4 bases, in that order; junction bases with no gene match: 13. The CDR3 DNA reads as TGTGCCAGTAGTATATGGACAGGGGGCTGGCGGGGATCTTACAATGAGCAGTTCTTC. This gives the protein CASSIWTGGWRGSYNEQFF.

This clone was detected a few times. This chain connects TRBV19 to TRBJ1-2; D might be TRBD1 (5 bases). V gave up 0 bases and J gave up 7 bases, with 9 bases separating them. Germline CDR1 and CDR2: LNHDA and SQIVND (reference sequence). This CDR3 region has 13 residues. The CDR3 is CASSIDDRRGYTF. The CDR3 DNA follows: TGTGCCAGTAGTATAGATGACAGACGTGGCTACACCTTC. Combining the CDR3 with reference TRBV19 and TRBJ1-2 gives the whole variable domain DGGITQSPKYLFRKEGQNVTLSCEQNLNHDAMYWYRQDPGQGLRLIYYSQIVNDFQKGDIAEGYSVSREKKESFPLTVTSAQKNPTAFYLCASSIDDRRGYTFGSGTRLTVV.

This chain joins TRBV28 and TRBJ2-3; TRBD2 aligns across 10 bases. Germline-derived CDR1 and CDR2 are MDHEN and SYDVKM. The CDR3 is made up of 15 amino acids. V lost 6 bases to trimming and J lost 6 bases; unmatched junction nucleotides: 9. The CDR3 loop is CASRLAGGLTDTQYF. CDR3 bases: TGTGCCAGCAGATTAGCGGGGGGCCTTACGGATACGCAGTATTTT.

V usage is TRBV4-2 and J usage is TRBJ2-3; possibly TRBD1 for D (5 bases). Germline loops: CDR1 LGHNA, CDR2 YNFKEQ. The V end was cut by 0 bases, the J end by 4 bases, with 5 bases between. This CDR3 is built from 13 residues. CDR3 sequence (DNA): TGTGCCAGCAGCCAAGAAGGGGCAGATACGCAGTATTTT. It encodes CASSQEGADTQYF.

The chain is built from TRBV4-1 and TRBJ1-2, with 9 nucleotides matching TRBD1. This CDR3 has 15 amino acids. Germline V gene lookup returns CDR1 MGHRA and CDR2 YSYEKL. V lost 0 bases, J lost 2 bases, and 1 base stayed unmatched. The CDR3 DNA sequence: TGCGCCAGCAGCCAAGAACAGGGGGCCAACTATGGCTACACCTTC. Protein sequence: CASSQEQGANYGYTF.

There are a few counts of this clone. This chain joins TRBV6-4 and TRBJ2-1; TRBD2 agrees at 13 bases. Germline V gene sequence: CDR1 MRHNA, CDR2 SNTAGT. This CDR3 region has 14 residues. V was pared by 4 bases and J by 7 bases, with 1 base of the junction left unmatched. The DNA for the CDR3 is TGTGCCAGCAGTGTGACTAGCGGGGGGAATGAGCAGTTCTTC. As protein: CASSVTSGGNEQFF.

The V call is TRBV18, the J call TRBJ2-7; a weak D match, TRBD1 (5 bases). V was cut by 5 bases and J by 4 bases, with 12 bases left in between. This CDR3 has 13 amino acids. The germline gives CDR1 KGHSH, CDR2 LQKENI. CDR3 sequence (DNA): TGTGCCAGCTCAAACCAGGGTCAATACGAGCAGTACTTC. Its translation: CASSNQGQYEQYF.

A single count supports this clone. The CDR3 sequence is CASSRQGEAFF. The CDR3 bases are TGTGCCAGCAGCCGACAGGGAGAAGCTTTCTTT. The rearrangement links TRBV6-1 to TRBJ1-1; TRBD1 matches at 7 bases. V gave up 6 bases and J gave up 8 bases; unmatched junction bases: 3. Germline lookup yields CDR1 MNHNS and CDR2 SASEGT. CDR3 size: 11 residues.

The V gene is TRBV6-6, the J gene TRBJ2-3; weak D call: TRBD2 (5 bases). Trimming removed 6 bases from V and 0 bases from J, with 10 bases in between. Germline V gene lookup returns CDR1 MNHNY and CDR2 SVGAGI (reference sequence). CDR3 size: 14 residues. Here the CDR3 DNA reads TGTGCCAGCAGACCTACTAGGAGCACAGATACGCAGTATTTT. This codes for CASRPTRSTDTQYF.

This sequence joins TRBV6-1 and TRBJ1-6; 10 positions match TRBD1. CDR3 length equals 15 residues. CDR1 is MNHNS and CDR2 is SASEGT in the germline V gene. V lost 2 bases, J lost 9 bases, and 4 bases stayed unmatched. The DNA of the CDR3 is TGTGCCAGCAGTGAACAGACAGGGGGCAGTTCACCCCTCCACTTT. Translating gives CASSEQTGGSSPLHF.

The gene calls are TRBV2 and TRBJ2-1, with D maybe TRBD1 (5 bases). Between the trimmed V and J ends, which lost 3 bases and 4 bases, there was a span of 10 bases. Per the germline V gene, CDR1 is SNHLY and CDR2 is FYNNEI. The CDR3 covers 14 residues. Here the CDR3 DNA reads TGTGCCAGCAGTGAGCAGGGCCCATACAATGAGCAGTTCTTC. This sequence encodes CASSEQGPYNEQFF.

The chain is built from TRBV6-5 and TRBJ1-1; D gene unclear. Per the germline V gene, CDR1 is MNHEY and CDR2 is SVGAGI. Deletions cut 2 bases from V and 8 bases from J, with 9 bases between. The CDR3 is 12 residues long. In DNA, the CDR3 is TGTGCCAGCAGTTACCCAGGATCCGAAGCTTTCTTT. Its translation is CASSYPGSEAFF.

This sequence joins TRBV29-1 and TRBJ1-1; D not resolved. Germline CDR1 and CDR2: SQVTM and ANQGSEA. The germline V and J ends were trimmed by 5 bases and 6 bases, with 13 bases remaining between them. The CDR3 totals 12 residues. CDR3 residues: CSVQSGLAEAFF. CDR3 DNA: TGCAGCGTTCAAAGTGGCCTAGCTGAAGCTTTCTTT.

This CDR3 is CASSSLAEGYEQYF. As DNA, the CDR3 is TGTGCCAGCAGTTCACTAGCGGAGGGCTACGAGCAGTACTTC. The chain combines TRBV28 with TRBJ2-7; the match to TRBD2 covers 8 bases. Germline values: CDR1 MDHEN, CDR2 SYDVKM. The ends lost 4 bases at V and 3 bases at J; junction bases unmatched: 5. The CDR3 extends over 14 amino acids.

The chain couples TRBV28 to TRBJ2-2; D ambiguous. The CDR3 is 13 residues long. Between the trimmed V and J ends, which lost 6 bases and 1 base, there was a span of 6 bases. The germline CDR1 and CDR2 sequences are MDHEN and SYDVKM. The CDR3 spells CASRYLNTGELFF. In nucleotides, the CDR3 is TGTGCCAGCAGATACTTGAACACCGGGGAGCTGTTTTTT. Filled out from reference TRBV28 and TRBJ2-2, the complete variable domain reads DVKVTQSSRYLVKRTGEKVFLECVQDMDHENMFWYRQDPGLGLRLIYFSYDVKMKEKGDIPEGYSVSREKKERFSLILESASTNQTSMYLCASRYLNTGELFFGEGSRLTVL.

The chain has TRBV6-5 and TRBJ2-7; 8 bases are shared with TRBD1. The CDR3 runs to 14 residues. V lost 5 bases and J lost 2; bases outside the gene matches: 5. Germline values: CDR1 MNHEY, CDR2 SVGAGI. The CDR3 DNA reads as TGTGCCAGCAGTGAACAGGGGGGCCCCTACGAGCAGTACTTC. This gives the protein CASSEQGGPYEQYF.

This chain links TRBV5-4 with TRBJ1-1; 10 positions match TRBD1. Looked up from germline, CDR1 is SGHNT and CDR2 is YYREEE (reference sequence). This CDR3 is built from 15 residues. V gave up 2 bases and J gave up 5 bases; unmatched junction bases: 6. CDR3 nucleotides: TGTGCCAGCAGCTTTTTCGACAGGGGGCTTACTGAAGCTTTCTTT. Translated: CASSFFDRGLTEAFF.

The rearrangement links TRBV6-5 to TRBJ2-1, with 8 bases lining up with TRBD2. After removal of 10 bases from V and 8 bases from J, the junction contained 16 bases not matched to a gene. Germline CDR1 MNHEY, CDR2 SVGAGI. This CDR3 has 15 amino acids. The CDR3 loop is CAISGGTGALDEQFF. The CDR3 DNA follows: TGTGCCATCAGCGGGGGAACGGGAGCTTTAGATGAGCAGTTCTTC.

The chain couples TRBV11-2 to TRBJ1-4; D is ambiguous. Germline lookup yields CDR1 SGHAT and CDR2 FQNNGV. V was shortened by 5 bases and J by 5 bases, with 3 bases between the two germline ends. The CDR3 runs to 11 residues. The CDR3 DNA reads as TGTGCCAGCAGCCAAAATGAAAAACTGTTTTTT. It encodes CASSQNEKLFF.

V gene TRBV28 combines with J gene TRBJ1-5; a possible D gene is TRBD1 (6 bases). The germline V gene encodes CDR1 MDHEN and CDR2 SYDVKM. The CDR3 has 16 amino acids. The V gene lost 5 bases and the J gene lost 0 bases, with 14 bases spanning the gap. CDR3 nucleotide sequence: TGTGCCAGCAGTGATACAGGGTCCTATAGCAATCAGCCCCAGCATTTT. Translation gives CASSDTGSYSNQPQHF.

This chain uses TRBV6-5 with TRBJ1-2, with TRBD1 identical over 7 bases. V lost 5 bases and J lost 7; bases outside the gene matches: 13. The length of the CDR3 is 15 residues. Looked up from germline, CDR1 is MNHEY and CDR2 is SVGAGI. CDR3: CASSPRGQLPVGYTF. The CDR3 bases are TGTGCCAGCAGTCCTAGGGGACAGCTCCCGGTTGGCTACACCTTC.

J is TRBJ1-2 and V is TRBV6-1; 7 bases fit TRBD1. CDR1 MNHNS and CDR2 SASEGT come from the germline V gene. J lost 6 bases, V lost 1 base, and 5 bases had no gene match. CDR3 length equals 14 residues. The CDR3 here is CASSEVEGADGYTF. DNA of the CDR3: TGTGCCAGCAGTGAAGTGGAGGGGGCTGATGGCTACACCTTC.